This T cell receptor beta chain derives from a study of blood T cell repertoires in COVID-19. V was shortened by 4 bases and J by 3 bases, with 13 bases between the two germline ends. From germline, CDR1 is LGHDT and CDR2 YNNKEL (reference sequence). The CDR3 runs to 15 residues. TCRdb keeps only in-frame clones here, not all; method: immunoSEQ multiplex PCR. The sample lists 200,000 or so clones, 65% to 85% seen once, with over 5% in the top ten. The rearrangement uses TRBV3-1 (or the pseudogene TRBV3-2) and TRBJ2-4, with D possibly being TRBD1 (6 bases). The receptor's source is a woman aged 30 to 39 with acute or convalescent COVID-19. Specimen: peripheral blood. The CDR3, as DNA: TGTGCCAGCAGCCCATACACAGGGAACAAAAACATTCAGTACTTC. Translated: CASSPYTGNKNIQYF.